The 26 T cell receptor beta chains below were found in one sample sequenced in a study of early T cells in non-severe SARS-CoV-2 infection. TCRdb independently ran MiXCR on the 5' RACE reads; one entry per CDR3 protein. This table has tens of thousands of distinct CDR3 sequences, 15% to 18% appearing once. Sequenced input: whole blood. These receptors were collected from an adult who was a healthcare worker with PCR-confirmed SARS-CoV-2 infection or an uninfected control (not recorded which).

The V and J genes are TRBV20-1 and TRBJ2-7; a weak D match, TRBD1 (5 bases). CDR1 and CDR2 from the germline V gene are DFQATT and SNEGSKA (reference sequence). The V end lost 5 bases, the J end lost 5 bases, and 13 bases lay between the germline ends. CDR3 length equals 12 residues. This chain's CDR3 is CSAGRGSDEQYF. CDR3 in DNA: TGCAGTGCTGGTAGGGGAAGCGACGAGCAGTACTTC.

As to this clonotype: This may be a read error, as it is one base from a much larger clone. This chain connects TRBV7-3 to TRBJ2-3; 9 bases agree with TRBD2. The CDR3 spans 15 residues. CDR1 and CDR2 from the germline V gene are SGHTA and FQGTGA. V shed 1 base, J shed 4 bases, and the junction held 3 bases outside the gene matches. The CDR3 reads CASSLSGGAADTQYF. The CDR3 nucleotides are TGTGCCAGCAGCTTAAGCGGGGGGGCCGCAGATACGCAGTATTTT. The full variable domain, completed using reference TRBV7-3 and TRBJ2-3, is GAGVSQTPSNKVTEKGKYVELRCDPISGHTALYWYRQSLGQGPEFLIYFQGTGAADDSGLPNDRFFAVRPEGSVSTLKIQRTERGDSAVYLCASSLSGGAADTQYFGPGTRLTVL.

This clonotype was counted only a few times. This rearrangement joins TRBV7-9 to TRBJ2-7; D is ambiguous. Per the germline V gene, CDR1 is SEHNR and CDR2 is FQNEAQ (reference sequence). This CDR3 contains 15 residues. V dropped 1 base and J dropped 0 bases, with 10 bases sitting between them. CDR3 loop: CASSLEPPLSYEQYF. For the CDR3, the DNA is TGTGCCAGCAGCTTAGAGCCCCCTCTCTCCTACGAGCAGTACTTC.

This clonotype turned up a few times. V and J are TRBV28 and TRBJ2-1; 8 bases agree with TRBD2. Trimming cost V 8 bases and J 7 bases; bases outside gene matches: 13. Germline V gene data show CDR1 as MDHEN and CDR2 as SYDVKM. The length of the CDR3 is 15 residues. The CDR3 DNA reads TGTGCCAGCTCCGGGGGGGGGCTGAACTTTAATGAGCAGTTCTTC. Its translation is CASSGGGLNFNEQFF. Using reference TRBV28 and TRBJ2-1 for the parts outside the CDR3, the full variable domain is DVKVTQSSRYLVKRTGEKVFLECVQDMDHENMFWYRQDPGLGLRLIYFSYDVKMKEKGDIPEGYSVSREKKERFSLILESASTNQTSMYLCASSGGGLNFNEQFFGPGTRLTVL.

The CDR3 nucleotides are TGTGCCTGGGGGGAAGGGACACCAAACTCCTACGAGCAGTACTTC. It codes for CAWGEGTPNSYEQYF. The rearrangement links TRBV30 to TRBJ2-7; D perhaps matches TRBD1 (6 bases). Germline CDR1 is GTSNPN and CDR2 is SVGIG (reference sequence). The CDR3 is 15 residues long. Deletions cut 5 bases from V and 0 bases from J, with 17 bases between.

The rearrangement uses TRBV7-9 and TRBJ2-7; D is ambiguous. Germline V lookup: CDR1 SEHNR, CDR2 FQNEAQ (reference sequence). CDR3 length: 16 residues. Trimming pared 4 bases from V and 2 bases from J, leaving 18 bases between. CDR3 loop: CASSSDLVILPYEQYF. CDR3 coding DNA: TGTGCCAGCAGCTCCGACCTGGTTATCTTACCCTACGAGCAGTACTTC.

The table lists this clonotype with a few counts. This chain connects TRBV20-1 to TRBJ2-3, with TRBD2 as a possible D gene (6 bases). The germline V gene has CDR1 DFQATT and CDR2 SNEGSKA (reference sequence). CDR3 length equals 13 residues. The CDR3 DNA sequence: TGCTCGTTCCAAGGCGGGGTATCAGATACGCAGTATTTT. This gives the protein CSFQGGVSDTQYF.

This clonotype was observed a handful of times. The chain is built from TRBV6-6 and TRBJ1-3, with 8 bases matching TRBD1. The CDR3 is 15 amino acids. Germline-derived CDR1 and CDR2 are MNHNY and SVGAGI (reference sequence). The V and J ends lost 7 bases and 0 bases, in that order; junction bases with no gene match: 5. CDR3 in DNA: TGTGCCAGCACCCTTACAGGGGGCTCTGGAAACACCATATATTTT. Amino acids: CASTLTGGSGNTIYF.

This clonotype was observed a few times. The V gene is TRBV7-6, the J gene TRBJ2-3; 9 nucleotides line up with TRBD2. This CDR3 is 17 amino acids long. Germline V lookup: CDR1 SGHVS, CDR2 FNYEAQ. The junction had 8 bases not matched to a gene; V was cut back by 1 base and J by 3 bases. CDR3 DNA: TGTGCCAGCAGCTTAGAGGCGACTAGCGGTAAAACAGATACGCAGTATTTT. This encodes CASSLEATSGKTDTQYF.

The rearrangement joins TRBV5-1 to TRBJ2-1; D is unresolved. V dropped 2 bases and J dropped 0 bases, with 6 bases sitting between them. The CDR3 is made up of 14 amino acids. CDR1 and CDR2 from the germline V gene are SGHRS and YFSETQ. The CDR3, as DNA: TGCGCCAGCAGCTTCGAGCGCTCCTACAATGAGCAGTTCTTC. It encodes CASSFERSYNEQFF.

V gene TRBV19 combines with J gene TRBJ1-5; D remains ambiguous. The CDR3 loop spans 14 amino acids. The V gene's germline CDR1 is LNHDA and CDR2 SQIVND (reference sequence). Trimming took 7 bases from V and 0 from J, leaving 10 bases between them. CDR3 protein: CASTAKNSNQPQHF. The CDR3 DNA reads TGTGCCAGTACGGCCAAGAATAGCAATCAGCCCCAGCATTTT.

This chain joins TRBV7-2 and TRBJ2-3; D remains ambiguous. The CDR3 has 14 amino acids. The V gene's germline CDR1 is SGHTA and CDR2 FQGNSA. The V end was cut by 2 bases, the J end by 2 bases, with 8 bases between. The CDR3 protein is CASSLTLATDTQYF. CDR3 coding DNA: TGTGCCAGCAGCTTAACCCTCGCCACAGATACGCAGTATTTT.

The chain carries TRBV28 and TRBJ2-3, with a tentative D call TRBD1 (5 bases). Between the trimmed V and J ends, which lost 7 bases and 3 bases, there was a span of 17 bases. Germline-derived CDR1 and CDR2 are MDHEN and SYDVKM. The CDR3 extends over 15 amino acids. CDR3 in DNA: TGTGCCAGCAATCATCAGAAGGGGTGGACAGATACGCAGTATTTT. Residues: CASNHQKGWTDTQYF.

This clonotype has a count of ten or more. The chain has TRBV5-4 and TRBJ2-5, with 7 bases matching TRBD1. V was clipped by 0 bases and J by 7 bases; unmatched bases: 6. From germline, CDR1 is SGHNT and CDR2 YYREEE (reference sequence). CDR3 size: 14 residues. The CDR3 region has the DNA TGTGCCAGCAGCTTGGGACAGGGAGTACCGACCCAGTACTTC. Translation gives CASSLGQGVPTQYF.

This clonotype was detected once. The chain combines TRBV11-2 with TRBJ1-1, with TRBD1 as a possible D gene (5 bases). Germline V CDR1 and CDR2: SGHAT, FQNNGV. Trimming cost V 4 bases and J 6 bases, with 18 bases left between them. The length of the CDR3 is 15 residues. The CDR3 sequence: CASSWGLQSPAEAFF. The CDR3 DNA is TGTGCCAGCAGCTGGGGCCTCCAATCCCCCGCTGAAGCTTTCTTT.

This clonotype was recorded a few times. V usage is TRBV20-1 and J usage is TRBJ2-5; D is uncertain. V lost 2 bases, J lost 5 bases, and 9 bases lay in between. The CDR3 runs 12 residues. Germline assignment: CDR1 DFQATT and CDR2 SNEGSKA (reference sequence). The CDR3, as DNA: TGCAGTGCTAGACGGGCATCCGAGACCCAGTACTTC. This encodes CSARRASETQYF.

This clonotype occurred a few times. The genes are TRBV29-1 and TRBJ2-2; the match to TRBD1 covers 7 bases. CDR3 length: 14 residues. J was trimmed by 0 bases and V by 5 bases; bases with no gene match: 3. In germline, CDR1 is SQVTM, CDR2 ANQGSEA. The CDR3 nucleotides read TGCAGCGTTCGCACAGGGGCGAACACCGGGGAGCTGTTTTTT. It translates to CSVRTGANTGELFF.

This sequence joins TRBV6-2 or TRBV6-3 and TRBJ1-1; 7 bases line up with TRBD1. CDR3 length equals 17 residues. Losses at the gene ends were 4 bases for V and 2 bases for J; bases not matched to a gene: 13. Germline CDR1 reads MNHEY; CDR2 reads SVGEGT. CDR3 protein: CASSFSDRGTANTEAFF. The CDR3, as DNA: TGTGCCAGCAGTTTCTCTGATCGAGGGACAGCCAACACTGAAGCTTTCTTT.

In its sample, this clonotype was seen many times. V gene TRBV29-1 combines with J gene TRBJ1-6; TRBD1 agrees at 10 bases. This CDR3 is 13 amino acids long. The junction had 3 bases not matched to a gene; V was cut back by 4 bases and J by 9 bases. The germline gives CDR1 SQVTM, CDR2 ANQGSEA. CDR3 nucleotide sequence: TGCAGCGTTGGAGGGGACAGGGGTTCACCCCTCCACTTT. This sequence encodes CSVGGDRGSPLHF.

This clonotype showed up many times. The CDR3 region has the DNA TGCAGCGTAGCCACAGGGATCCCAGATACGCAGTATTTT. This translates into CSVATGIPDTQYF. The V gene is TRBV20-1, the J gene TRBJ2-3, with a possible D match to TRBD1 (6 bases). The CDR3 extends over 13 amino acids. Germline V gives CDR1 DFQATT, CDR2 SNEGSKA (reference sequence).

There are many counts of this clonotype. The chain carries TRBV24-1 and TRBJ2-3, with D perhaps matching TRBD2 (6 bases). V lost 6 bases to trimming and J lost 6 bases, with 12 bases between them. The germline V gene has CDR1 KGHDR and CDR2 SFDVKD. This CDR3 has 13 amino acids. The CDR3, as DNA: TGTGCCACCAGTTTTACGGGAGTGGATACGCAGTATTTT. This gives the protein CATSFTGVDTQYF.

This chain connects TRBV14 to TRBJ2-5, with D perhaps given as TRBD1 or TRBD2 (6 bases each). Trimming removed 4 bases at V and 1 base at J, with 13 bases between. Germline CDR1 and CDR2: SGHDN and FVKESK. This CDR3 spans 15 amino acids. CDR3 loop: CASSPRETGQETQYF. The CDR3 DNA reads as TGTGCCAGCAGCCCCCGGGAGACAGGCCAAGAGACCCAGTACTTC.

The J gene is TRBJ2-7, the V gene TRBV7-9; D is undetermined. The CDR3 extends over 17 amino acids. V was trimmed by 2 bases and J by 2 bases, leaving 19 bases between them. Germline loops: CDR1 SEHNR, CDR2 FQNEAQ (reference sequence). The CDR3 nucleotides read TGTGCCAGCAGCTTATCTAATCCTTTCGGCCGCCCCTACGAGCAGTACTTC. It is translated as CASSLSNPFGRPYEQYF.

CDR3 loop: CASSTRRTSGGTDTQYF. CDR3 sequence (DNA): TGTGCCAGCAGCACGCGAAGGACTAGCGGAGGGACAGATACGCAGTATTTT. V is TRBV7-6 and J is TRBJ2-3; 10 bases line up with TRBD2. This CDR3 has 17 residues. The V gene end was trimmed by 5 bases and the J gene end by 3 bases; junction bases not matched to a gene: 11. CDR1 SGHVS and CDR2 FNYEAQ come from the germline V gene.

This sequence joins TRBV10-1 and TRBJ1-2; D is perhaps TRBD1 (6 bases). The germline gives CDR1 WNHNN, CDR2 SYGVQD (reference sequence). Trimming took 0 bases from V and 8 from J, leaving 13 bases between them. The CDR3 runs to 14 residues. The CDR3 here is CASSESGAPLGYTF. The DNA of the CDR3 is TGCGCCAGCAGTGAGTCGGGGGCACCTCTCGGCTACACCTTC.

This clonotype was recorded a few times. The rearrangement joins TRBV18 to TRBJ2-5; D gene ambiguous. V was shortened by 2 bases and J by 4 bases, with 5 bases between the two germline ends. Germline CDR1 reads KGHSH; CDR2 reads LQKENI. The CDR3 is made up of 12 amino acids. The CDR3 nucleotides are TGTGCCAGCTCACCAGCGAGAGAGACCCAGTACTTC. Its protein product is CASSPARETQYF.